This T cell receptor (beta chain) is drawn from a study of cytomegalovirus exposure and HLA in healthy donors. Study-level information: Both the roughly 120 validation repertoires and the 666 first-cohort repertoires used the same platform, as reported by a later analysis. Findings and caveats of the study: Listed as cytomegalovirus-associated were more than 150 TCR beta chains. Researchers reported that a few CMV-associated chains were confirmed in vitro as CMV antigen-specific. Usually a TCR sequence was rare, but some public TCRs were found in many donors.

Some clones are missing from TCRdb's copy, which holds only in-frame ones; the method was immunoSEQ multiplex PCR. The table records 100,000 to 150,000 clones, about 96% of them present only once. Germline V lookup: CDR1 GTSNPN, CDR2 SVGIG (reference sequence). Trimming left V 5 bases short and J 7 bases short, with 14 bases between. The CDR3 is 12 amino acids. As regards this clone: Its specificity is unknown.

The TCR comes from a man younger than 35 in good health and CMV-seronegative. V and J are TRBV30 and TRBJ2-5; D might be TRBD2 (5 bases). Sample: PBMCs. The CDR3 DNA is TGTGCCTGGCGGCGGATACGGGGGACCCAGTACTTC. Translating it yields CAWRRIRGTQYF.